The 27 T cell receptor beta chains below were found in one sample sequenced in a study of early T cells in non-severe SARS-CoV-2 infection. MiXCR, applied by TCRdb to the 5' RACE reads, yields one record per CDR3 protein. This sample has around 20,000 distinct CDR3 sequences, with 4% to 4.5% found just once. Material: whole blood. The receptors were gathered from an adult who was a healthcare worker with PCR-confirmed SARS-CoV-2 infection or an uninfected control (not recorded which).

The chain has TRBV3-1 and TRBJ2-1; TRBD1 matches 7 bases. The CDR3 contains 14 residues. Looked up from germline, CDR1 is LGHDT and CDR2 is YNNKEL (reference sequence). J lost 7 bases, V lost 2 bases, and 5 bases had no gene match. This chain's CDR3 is CASSQLDRTNEQFF. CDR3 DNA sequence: TGTGCCAGCAGCCAACTGGACAGGACGAATGAGCAGTTCTTC.

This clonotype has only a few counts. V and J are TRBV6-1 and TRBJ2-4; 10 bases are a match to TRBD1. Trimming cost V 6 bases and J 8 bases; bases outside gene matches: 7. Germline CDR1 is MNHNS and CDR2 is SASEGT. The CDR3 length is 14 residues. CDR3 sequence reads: CASRGQGTKYIQYF. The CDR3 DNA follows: TGTGCCAGCAGGGGACAGGGGACGAAATACATTCAGTACTTC.

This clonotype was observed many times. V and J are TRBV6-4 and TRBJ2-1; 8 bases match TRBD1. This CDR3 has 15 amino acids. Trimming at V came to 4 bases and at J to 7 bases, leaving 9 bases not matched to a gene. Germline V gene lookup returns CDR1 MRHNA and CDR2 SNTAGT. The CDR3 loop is CASSAGTGFPNEQFF. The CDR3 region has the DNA TGTGCCAGCAGTGCGGGGACAGGTTTCCCTAATGAGCAGTTCTTC.

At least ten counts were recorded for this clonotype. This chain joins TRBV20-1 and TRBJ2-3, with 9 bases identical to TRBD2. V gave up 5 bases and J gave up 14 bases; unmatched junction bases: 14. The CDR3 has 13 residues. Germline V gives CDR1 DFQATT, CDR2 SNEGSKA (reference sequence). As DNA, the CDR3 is TGCAGTGCTTATCCCTCCGGGACTAGCTTGTGGTATTTT. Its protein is CSAYPSGTSLWYF.

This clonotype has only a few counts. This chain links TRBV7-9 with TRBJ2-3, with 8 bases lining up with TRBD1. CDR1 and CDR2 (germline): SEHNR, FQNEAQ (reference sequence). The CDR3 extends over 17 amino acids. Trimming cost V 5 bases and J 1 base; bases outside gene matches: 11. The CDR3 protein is CASSTLRGRIGTDTQYF. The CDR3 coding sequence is TGTGCCAGCAGCACGCTCAGGGGGCGGATAGGCACAGATACGCAGTATTTT.

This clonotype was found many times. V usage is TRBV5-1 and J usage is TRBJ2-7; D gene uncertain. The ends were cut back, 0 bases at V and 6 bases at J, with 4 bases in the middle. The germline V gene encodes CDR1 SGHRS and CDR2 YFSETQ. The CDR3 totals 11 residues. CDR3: CASSLESEQYF. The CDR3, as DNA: TGCGCCAGCAGCTTGGAGAGCGAGCAGTACTTC.

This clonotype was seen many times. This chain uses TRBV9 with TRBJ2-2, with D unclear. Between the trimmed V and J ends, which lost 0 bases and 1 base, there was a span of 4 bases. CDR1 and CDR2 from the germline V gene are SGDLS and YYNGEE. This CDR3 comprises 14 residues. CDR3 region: CASSVGGNTGELFF. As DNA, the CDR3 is TGTGCCAGCAGCGTAGGTGGGAACACCGGGGAGCTGTTTTTT.

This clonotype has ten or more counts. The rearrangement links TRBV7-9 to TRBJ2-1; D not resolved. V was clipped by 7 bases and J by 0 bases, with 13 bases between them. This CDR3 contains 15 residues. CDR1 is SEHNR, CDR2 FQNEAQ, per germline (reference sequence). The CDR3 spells CASIPRASSYNEQFF. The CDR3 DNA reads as TGTGCCAGCATCCCCCGGGCCAGCTCCTACAATGAGCAGTTCTTC.

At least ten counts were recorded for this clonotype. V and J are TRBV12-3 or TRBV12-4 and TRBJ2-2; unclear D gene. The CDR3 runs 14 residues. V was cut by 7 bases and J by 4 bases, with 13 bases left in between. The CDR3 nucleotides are TGTGCCAGCACTCCCAACCATGGCACCGGGGAGCTGTTTTTT. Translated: CASTPNHGTGELFF.

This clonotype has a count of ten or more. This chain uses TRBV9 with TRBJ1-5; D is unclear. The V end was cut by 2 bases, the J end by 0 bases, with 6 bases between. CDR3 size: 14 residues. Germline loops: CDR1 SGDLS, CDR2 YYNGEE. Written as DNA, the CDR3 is TGTGCCAGCAGCGTCGGGGTTAGCAATCAGCCCCAGCATTTT. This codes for CASSVGVSNQPQHF.

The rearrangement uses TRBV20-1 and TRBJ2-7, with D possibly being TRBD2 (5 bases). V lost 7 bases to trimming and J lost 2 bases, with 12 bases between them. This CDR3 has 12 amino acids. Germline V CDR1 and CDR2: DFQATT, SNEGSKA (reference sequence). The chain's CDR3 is CSVARATYEQYF. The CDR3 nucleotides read TGCAGTGTGGCGCGGGCCACCTACGAGCAGTACTTC.

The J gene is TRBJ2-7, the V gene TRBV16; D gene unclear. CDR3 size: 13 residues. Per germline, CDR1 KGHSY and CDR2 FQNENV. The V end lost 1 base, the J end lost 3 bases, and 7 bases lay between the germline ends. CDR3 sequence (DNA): TGTGCCAGCAGCCAATTTAGAGACTACGAGCAGTACTTC. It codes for CASSQFRDYEQYF.

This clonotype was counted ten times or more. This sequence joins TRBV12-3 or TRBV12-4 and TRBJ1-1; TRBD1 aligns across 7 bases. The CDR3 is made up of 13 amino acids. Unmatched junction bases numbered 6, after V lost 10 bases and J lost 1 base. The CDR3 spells CATKAGGNTEAFF. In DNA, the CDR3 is TGTGCCACCAAGGCAGGGGGGAACACTGAAGCTTTCTTT.

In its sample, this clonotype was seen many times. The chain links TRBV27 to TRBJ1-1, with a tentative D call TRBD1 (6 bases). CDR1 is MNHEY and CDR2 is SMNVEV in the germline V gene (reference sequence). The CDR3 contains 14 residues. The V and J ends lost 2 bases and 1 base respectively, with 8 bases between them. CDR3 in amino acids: CASSLVRGNTEAFF. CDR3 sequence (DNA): TGTGCCAGCAGTTTAGTCAGGGGGAACACTGAAGCTTTCTTT.

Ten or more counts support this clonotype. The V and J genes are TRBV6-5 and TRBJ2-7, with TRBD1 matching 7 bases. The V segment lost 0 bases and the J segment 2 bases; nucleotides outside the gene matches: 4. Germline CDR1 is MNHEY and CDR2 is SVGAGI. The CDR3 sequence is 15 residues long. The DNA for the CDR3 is TGTGCCAGCAGTTACTCGACAGGGATAGCCTACGAGCAGTACTTC. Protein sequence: CASSYSTGIAYEQYF.

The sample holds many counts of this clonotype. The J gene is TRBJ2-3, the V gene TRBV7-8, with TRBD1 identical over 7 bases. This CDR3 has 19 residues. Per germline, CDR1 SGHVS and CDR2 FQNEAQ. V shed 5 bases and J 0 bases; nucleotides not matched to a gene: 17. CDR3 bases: TGTGCCAGCAGCACGGGACAGCCAACAATCCGAACTAGCACAGATACGCAGTATTTT. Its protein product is CASSTGQPTIRTSTDTQYF.

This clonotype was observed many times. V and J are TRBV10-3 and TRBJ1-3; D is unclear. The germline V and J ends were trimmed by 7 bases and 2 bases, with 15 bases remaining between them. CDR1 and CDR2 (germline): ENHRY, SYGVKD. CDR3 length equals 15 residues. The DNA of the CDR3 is TGTGCCATCACCTTGGACGGAGGGCCTGGAAACACCATATATTTT. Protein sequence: CAITLDGGPGNTIYF.

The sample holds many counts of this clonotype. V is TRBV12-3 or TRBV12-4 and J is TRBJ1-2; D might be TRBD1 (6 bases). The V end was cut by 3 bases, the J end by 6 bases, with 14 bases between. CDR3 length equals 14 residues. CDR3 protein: CASSFQGIKDGYTF. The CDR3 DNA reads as TGTGCCAGCAGTTTTCAGGGGATAAAGGATGGCTACACCTTC.

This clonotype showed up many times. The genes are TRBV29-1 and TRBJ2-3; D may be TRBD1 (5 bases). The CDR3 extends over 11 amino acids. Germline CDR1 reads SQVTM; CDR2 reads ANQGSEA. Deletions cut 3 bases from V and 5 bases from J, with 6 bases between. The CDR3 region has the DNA TGCAGCGTTGATCAGGGAGATACGCAGTATTTT. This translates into CSVDQGDTQYF.

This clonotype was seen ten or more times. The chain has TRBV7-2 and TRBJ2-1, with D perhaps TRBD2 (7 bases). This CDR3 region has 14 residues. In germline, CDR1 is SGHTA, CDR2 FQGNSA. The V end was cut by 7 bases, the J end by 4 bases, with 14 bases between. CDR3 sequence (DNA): TGTGCCAGCAAAATGGGGGGGCCTTACAATGAGCAGTTCTTC. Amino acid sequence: CASKMGGPYNEQFF.

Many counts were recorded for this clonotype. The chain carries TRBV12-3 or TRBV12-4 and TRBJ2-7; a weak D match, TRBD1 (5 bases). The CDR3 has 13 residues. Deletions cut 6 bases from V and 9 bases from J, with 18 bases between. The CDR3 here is CASRDKPASRQYF. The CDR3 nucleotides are TGTGCCAGCAGGGACAAGCCCGCGAGCAGGCAGTACTTC.

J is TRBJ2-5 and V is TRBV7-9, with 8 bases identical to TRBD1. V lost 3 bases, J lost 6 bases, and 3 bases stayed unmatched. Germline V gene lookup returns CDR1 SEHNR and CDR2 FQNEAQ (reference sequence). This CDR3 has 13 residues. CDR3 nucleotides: TGTGCCAGCAGCTTGACAGGGGACAAGACCCAGTACTTC. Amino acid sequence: CASSLTGDKTQYF.

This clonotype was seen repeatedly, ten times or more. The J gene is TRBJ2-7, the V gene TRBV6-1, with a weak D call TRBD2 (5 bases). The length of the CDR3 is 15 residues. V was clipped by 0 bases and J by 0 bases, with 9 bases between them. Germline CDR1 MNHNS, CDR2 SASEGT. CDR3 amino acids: CASSEATGSSYEQYF. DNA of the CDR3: TGTGCCAGCAGTGAAGCGACGGGATCCTCCTACGAGCAGTACTTC.

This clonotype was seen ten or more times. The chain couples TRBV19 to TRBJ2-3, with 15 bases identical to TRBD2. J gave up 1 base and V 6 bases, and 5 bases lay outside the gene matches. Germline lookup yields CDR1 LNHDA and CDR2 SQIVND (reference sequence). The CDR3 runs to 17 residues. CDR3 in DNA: TGTGCCAGTAGGGGGACTAGCGGGGGGCCAGGCACAGATACGCAGTATTTT. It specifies CASRGTSGGPGTDTQYF. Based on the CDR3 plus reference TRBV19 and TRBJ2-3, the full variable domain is DGGITQSPKYLFRKEGQNVTLSCEQNLNHDAMYWYRQDPGQGLRLIYYSQIVNDFQKGDIAEGYSVSREKKESFPLTVTSAQKNPTAFYLCASRGTSGGPGTDTQYFGPGTRLTVL.

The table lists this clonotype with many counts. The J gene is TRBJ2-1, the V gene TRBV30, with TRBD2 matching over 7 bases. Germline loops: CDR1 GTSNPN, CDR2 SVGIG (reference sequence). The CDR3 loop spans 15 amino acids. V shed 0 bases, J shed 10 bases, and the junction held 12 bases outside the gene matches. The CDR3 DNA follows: TGTGCCTGGAGTGTATTCGTTCGGGGAGGGGACGAGCAGTTCTTC. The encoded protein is CAWSVFVRGGDEQFF. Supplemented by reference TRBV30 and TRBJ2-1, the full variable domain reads SQTIHQWPATLVQPVGSPLSLECTVEGTSNPNLYWYRQAAGRGLQLLFYSVGIGQISSEVPQNLSASRPQDRQFILSSKKLLLSDSGFYLCAWSVFVRGGDEQFFGPGTRLTVL.

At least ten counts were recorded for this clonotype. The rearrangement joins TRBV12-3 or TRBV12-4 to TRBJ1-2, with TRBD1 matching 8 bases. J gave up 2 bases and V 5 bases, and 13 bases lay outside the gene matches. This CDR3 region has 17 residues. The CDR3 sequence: CASSPLGTGPTNYGYTF. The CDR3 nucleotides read TGTGCCAGCAGTCCCCTCGGGACAGGACCGACGAACTATGGCTACACCTTC.

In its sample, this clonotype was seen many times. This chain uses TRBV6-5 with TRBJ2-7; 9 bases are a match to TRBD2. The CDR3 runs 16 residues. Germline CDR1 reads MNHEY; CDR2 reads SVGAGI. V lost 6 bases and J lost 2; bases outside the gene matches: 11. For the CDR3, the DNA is TGTGCCAGCAGCCCGACTAAGCGGGGGGCCACCTACGAGCAGTACTTC. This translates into CASSPTKRGATYEQYF.